This TCR beta chain was sequenced during a study of shared clonotypes between healthy human individuals. As for the study in general: Each donor contributed plates that comprised three CD4 naive, three CD4 memory, two CD8 naive and one CD8 memory.

The CDR3 is made up of 20 amino acids. The V gene end was trimmed by 4 bases and the J gene end by 3 bases; junction bases not matched to a gene: 22. Germline CDR1 SGHRS, CDR2 YFSETQ. Concerning this clone itself: What it binds is not known.

Profiled with immunoSEQ multiplex PCR; TCRdb holds only in-frame clones, not every one. The sample shows roughly 410,000 clones, roughly 96% of them seen only once. Study observations and caveats: Naive subsets tended to show greater estimated richness than memory subsets. Rarefaction analysis demonstrated incomplete sorted-subset sequencing notwithstanding large depth.

CCR7-negative CD45RA+ TemRA cells were combined with CD45RO+ cells to form CD8 memory. Sequences were obtained from memory CD8+ T cells sorted from blood. Sample subset: CD45RO+ cells pooled with CCR7-negative TemRA cells. This TCR came from a man under 40 in good health. This chain links TRBV5-1 with TRBJ2-3, with 8 positions matching TRBD2. The CDR3 spells CASSPPRTHSGTSYTDTQYF. The CDR3 DNA is TGCGCCAGCAGCCCACCACGAACACATTCCGGGACTAGTTATACAGATACGCAGTATTTT.